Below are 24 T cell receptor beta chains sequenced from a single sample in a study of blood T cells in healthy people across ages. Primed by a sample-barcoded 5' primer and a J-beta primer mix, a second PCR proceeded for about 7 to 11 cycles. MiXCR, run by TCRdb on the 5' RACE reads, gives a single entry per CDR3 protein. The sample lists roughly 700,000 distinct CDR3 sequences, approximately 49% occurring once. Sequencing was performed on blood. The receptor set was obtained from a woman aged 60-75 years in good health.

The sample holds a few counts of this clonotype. As DNA, the CDR3 is TGCGCCAGCAGCTTCGGTGACGGCTCCTACAATGAGCAGTTCTTC. Its translation is CASSFGDGSYNEQFF. The rearrangement joins TRBV5-1 to TRBJ2-1; D is uncertain. Deletions cut 2 bases from V and 0 bases from J, with 9 bases between. This CDR3 comprises 15 residues. Germline V gene sequence: CDR1 SGHRS, CDR2 YFSETQ.

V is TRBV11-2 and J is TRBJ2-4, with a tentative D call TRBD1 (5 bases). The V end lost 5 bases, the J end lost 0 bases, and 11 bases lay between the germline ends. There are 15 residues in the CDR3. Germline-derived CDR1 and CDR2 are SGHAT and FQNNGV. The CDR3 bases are TGTGCCAGCAGCACACAGGAACTAGCCAAAAACATTCAGTACTTC. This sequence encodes CASSTQELAKNIQYF. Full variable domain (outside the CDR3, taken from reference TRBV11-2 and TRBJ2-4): EAGVAQSPRYKIIEKRQSVAFWCNPISGHATLYWYQQILGQGPKLLIQFQNNGVVDDSQLPKDRFSAERLKGVDSTLKIQPAKLEDSAVYLCASSTQELAKNIQYFGAGTRLSVL.

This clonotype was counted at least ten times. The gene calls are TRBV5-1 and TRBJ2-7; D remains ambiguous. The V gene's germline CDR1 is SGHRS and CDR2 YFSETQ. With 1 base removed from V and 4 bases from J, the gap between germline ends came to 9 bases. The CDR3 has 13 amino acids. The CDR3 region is CASSLWVGYEQYF. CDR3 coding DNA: TGCGCCAGCAGCTTGTGGGTAGGGTACGAGCAGTACTTC.

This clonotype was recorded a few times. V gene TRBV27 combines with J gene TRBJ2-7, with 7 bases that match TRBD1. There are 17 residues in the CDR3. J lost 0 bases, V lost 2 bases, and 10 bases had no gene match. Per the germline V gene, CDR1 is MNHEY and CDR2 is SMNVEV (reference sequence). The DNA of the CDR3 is TGTGCCAGCAGTTTACGGCAAAGGGGGCGTAGCTCCTACGAGCAGTACTTC. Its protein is CASSLRQRGRSSYEQYF.

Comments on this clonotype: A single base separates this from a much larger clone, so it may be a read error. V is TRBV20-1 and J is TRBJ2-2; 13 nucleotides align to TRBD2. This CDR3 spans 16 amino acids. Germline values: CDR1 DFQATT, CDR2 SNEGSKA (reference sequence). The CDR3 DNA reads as TGCAGTACTAGACGGACTAGCGGGAGCCTAATCGGGGAGCTGTTTTTT. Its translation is CSTRRTSGSLIGELFF.

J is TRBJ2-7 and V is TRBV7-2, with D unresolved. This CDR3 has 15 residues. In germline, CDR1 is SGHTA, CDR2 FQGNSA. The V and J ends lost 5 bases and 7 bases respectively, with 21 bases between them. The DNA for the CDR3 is TGTGCCAGCAGCAACAAGGGCGGTGTCCTTTGGGAGCAGTACTTC. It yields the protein CASSNKGGVLWEQYF.

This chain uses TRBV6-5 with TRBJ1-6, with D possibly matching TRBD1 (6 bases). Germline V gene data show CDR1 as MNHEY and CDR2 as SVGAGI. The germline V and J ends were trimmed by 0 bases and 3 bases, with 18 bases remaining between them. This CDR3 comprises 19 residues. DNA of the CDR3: TGTGCCAGCAGTTACTCGGACAGCCCCTCCGATGACTATAATTCACCCCTCCACTTT. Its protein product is CASSYSDSPSDDYNSPLHF.

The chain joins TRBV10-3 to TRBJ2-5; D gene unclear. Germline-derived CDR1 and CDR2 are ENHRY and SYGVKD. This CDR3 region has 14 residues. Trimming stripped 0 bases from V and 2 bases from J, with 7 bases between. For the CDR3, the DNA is TGTGCCATCAGTGAGTCAAGGACGCAAGAGACCCAGTACTTC. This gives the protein CAISESRTQETQYF.

The CDR3 is CASSRGGASSGYTF. In DNA form, the CDR3 reads TGTGCCAGCAGTCGAGGCGGGGCAAGCTCTGGCTACACCTTC. V is TRBV6-2 or TRBV6-3 and J is TRBJ1-2; a weak D match, TRBD1 (5 bases). The V gene lost 5 bases and the J gene lost 7 bases, with 17 bases spanning the gap. In germline, CDR1 is MNHEY, CDR2 SVGEGT. CDR3 length: 14 residues.

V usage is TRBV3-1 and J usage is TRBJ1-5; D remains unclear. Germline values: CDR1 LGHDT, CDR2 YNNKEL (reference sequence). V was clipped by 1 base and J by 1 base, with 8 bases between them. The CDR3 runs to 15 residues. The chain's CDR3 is CASSQAGLSNQPQHF. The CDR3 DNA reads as TGTGCCAGCAGCCAAGCGGGGTTGAGCAATCAGCCCCAGCATTTT.

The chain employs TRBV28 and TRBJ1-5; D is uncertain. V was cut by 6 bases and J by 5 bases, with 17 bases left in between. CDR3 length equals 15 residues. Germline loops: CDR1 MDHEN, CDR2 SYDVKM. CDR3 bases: TGTGCCAGCAGCCCTCGGCGATACAGCGATCAGCCCCAGCATTTT. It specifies CASSPRRYSDQPQHF.

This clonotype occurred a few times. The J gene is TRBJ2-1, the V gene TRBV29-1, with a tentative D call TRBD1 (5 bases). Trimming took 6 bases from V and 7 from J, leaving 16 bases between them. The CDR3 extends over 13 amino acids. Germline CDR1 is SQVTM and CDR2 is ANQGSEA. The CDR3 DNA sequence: TGCAGCGTCCATTCACAGGTCGGGAATGAGCAGTTCTTC. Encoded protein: CSVHSQVGNEQFF.

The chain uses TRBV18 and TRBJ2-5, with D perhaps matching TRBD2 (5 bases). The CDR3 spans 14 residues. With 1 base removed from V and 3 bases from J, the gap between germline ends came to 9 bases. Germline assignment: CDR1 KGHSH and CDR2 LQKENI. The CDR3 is CASSPLATKETQYF. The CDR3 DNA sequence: TGTGCCAGCTCACCACTAGCGACAAAAGAGACCCAGTACTTC.

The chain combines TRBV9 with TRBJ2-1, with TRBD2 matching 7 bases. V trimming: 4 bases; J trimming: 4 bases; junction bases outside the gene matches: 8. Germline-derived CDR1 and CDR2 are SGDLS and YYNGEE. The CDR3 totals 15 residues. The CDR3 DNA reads TGTGCCAGCAGCCCTTACGGGGGAGGGTACAATGAGCAGTTCTTC. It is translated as CASSPYGGGYNEQFF.

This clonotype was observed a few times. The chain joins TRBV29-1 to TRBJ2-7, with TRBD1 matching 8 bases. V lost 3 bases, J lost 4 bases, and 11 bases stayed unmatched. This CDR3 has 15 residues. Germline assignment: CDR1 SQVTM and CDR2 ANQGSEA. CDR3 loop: CSVDDRGGGGYEQYF. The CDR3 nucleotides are TGCAGCGTTGACGACAGGGGAGGCGGTGGGTACGAGCAGTACTTC.

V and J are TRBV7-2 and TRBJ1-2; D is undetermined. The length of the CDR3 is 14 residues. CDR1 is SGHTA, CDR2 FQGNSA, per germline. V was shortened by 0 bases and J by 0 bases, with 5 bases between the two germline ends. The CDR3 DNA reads TGTGCCAGCAGCTTAGCGAGCACTAACTATGGCTACACCTTC. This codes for CASSLASTNYGYTF.

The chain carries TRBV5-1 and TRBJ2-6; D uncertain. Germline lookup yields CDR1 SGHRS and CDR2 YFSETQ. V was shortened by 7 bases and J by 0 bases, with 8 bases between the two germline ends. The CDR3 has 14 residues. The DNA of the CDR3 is TGCGCCAGCTTCGAGCCCTCTGGGGCCAACGTCCTGACTTTC. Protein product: CASFEPSGANVLTF.

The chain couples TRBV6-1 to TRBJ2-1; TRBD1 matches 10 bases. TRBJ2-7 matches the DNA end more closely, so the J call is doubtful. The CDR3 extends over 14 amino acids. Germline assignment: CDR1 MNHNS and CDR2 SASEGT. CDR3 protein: CASSDLGTGDEQYF. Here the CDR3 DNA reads TGTGCCAGCAGTGACCTGGGGACAGGGGACGAGCAGTACTTC.

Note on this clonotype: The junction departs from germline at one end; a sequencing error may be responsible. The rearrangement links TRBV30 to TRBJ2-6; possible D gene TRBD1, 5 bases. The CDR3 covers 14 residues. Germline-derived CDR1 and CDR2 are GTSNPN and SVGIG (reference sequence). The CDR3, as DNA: TGTGCCTGGGCCAGGGTCTCTGGGGCCAACGCCCTGACTTTC. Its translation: CAWARVSGANALTF.

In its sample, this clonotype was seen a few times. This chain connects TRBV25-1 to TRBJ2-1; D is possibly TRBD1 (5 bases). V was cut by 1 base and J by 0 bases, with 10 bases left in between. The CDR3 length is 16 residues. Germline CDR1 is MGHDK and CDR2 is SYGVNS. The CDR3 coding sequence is TGTGCCAGCAGTGAATGGGGCAGTTACTCCTACAATGAGCAGTTCTTC. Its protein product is CASSEWGSYSYNEQFF.

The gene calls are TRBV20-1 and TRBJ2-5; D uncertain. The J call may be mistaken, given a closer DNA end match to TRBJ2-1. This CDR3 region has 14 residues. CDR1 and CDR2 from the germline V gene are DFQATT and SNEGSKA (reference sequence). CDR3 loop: CSARDPFTQETQFF. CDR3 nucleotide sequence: TGCAGTGCTAGAGATCCTTTTACCCAAGAGACCCAGTTCTTC.

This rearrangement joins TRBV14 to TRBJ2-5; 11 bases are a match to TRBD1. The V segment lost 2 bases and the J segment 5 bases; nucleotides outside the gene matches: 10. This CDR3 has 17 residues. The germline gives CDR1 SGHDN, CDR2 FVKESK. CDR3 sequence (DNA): TGTGCCAGCAGCCAATGGACAGGGGGCGCGAAGGTGGAGACCCAGTACTTC. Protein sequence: CASSQWTGGAKVETQYF.

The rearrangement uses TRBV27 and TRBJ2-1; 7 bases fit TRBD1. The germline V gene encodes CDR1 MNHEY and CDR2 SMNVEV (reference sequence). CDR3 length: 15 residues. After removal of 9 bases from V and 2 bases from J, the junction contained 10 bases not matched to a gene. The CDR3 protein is CASTNAGGTYNEQFF. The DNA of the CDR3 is TGTGCCAGTACTAATGCAGGGGGTACCTACAATGAGCAGTTCTTC.

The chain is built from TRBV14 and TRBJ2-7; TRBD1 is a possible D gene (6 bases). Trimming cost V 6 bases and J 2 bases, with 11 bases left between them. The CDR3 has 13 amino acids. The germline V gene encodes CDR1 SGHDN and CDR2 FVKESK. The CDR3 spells CASRATGTYEQYF. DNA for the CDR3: TGTGCCAGCAGGGCCACAGGGACCTACGAGCAGTACTTC. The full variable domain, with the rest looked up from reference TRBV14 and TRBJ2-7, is EAGVTQFPSHSVIEKGQTVTLRCDPISGHDNLYWYRRVMGKEIKFLLHFVKESKQDESGMPNNRFLAERTGGTYSTLKVQPAELEDSGVYFCASRATGTYEQYFGPGTRLTVT.